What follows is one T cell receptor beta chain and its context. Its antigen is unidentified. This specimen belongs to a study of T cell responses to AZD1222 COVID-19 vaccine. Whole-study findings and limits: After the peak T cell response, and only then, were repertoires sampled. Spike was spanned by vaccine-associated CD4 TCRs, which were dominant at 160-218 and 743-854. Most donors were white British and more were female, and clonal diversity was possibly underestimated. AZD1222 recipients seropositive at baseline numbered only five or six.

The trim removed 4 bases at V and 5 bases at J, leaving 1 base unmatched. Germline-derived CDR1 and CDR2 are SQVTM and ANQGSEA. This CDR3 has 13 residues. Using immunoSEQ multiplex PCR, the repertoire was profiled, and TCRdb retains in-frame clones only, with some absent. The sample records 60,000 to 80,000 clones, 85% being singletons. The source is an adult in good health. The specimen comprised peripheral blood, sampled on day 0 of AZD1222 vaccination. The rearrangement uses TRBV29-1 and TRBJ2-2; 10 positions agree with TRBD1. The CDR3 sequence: CSVGDRGTGELFF. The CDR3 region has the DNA TGCAGCGTTGGGGACAGGGGAACCGGGGAGCTGTTTTTT.